The clone carrying this T cell receptor (beta chain) was observed a handful of times. Its antigen is as yet unknown. This sample was taken from a study of beta chain features in type 1 diabetes. Study-wide results and limits: An over-representation of cells with high TCR expression could result from cDNA sequencing.

Sequencing targeted expressed TCRB transcripts, as all isolated RNA had been reverse transcribed. The data were produced by immunoSEQ multiplex PCR, yet TCRdb's version contains in-frame clones alone and is incomplete. In the table there are more than 300,000 clones, approximately 15% of which are singletons. V was pared by 2 bases and J by 0 bases, with 14 bases between. Per the germline V gene, CDR1 is SQVTM and CDR2 is ANQGSEA. This CDR3 is built from 16 residues. The V call is TRBV29-1, the J call TRBJ1-3, with a weak D call TRBD1 (6 bases). The receptor was derived from a woman aged 18 to 35 in good health. Sequencing was performed on naive CD4+ T cells from blood. CDR3 in amino acids: CSVESRSGDSGNTIYF. The CDR3 DNA sequence: TGCAGCGTTGAAAGTCGGTCAGGGGACTCTGGAAACACCATATATTTT. The whole variable domain, filled in from reference TRBV29-1 and TRBJ1-3, reads SAVISQKPSRDICQRGTSLTIQCQVDSQVTMMFWYRQQPGQSLTLIATANQGSEATYESGFVIDKFPISRPNLTFSTLTVSNMSPEDSSIYLCSVESRSGDSGNTIYFGEGSWLTVV.